One sample yielded the 24 T cell receptor beta chains listed below, sequenced in a study of shared clonotypes between healthy human individuals. Only in-frame clones appear in the TCRdb table, and some are missing; sequencing was by immunoSEQ multiplex PCR. The table lists about 490,000 clones, 75% to 85% of them singletons. Material: PBMCs. These receptors all stem from a middle-aged woman in good health. Some clones in this sample may be carry-over from other donors' samples.

This clone was detected only once. The chain carries TRBV7-3 and TRBJ1-2; D might be TRBD1 (5 bases). Trimming took off 2 bases at V and 7 bases at J, with 11 bases between the two ends. The germline V gene encodes CDR1 SGHTA and CDR2 FQGTGA. The CDR3 covers 13 residues. The CDR3 sequence is CASSLVEDIGYTF. The CDR3 nucleotides read TGTGCCAGCAGCTTAGTGGAGGACATTGGCTACACCTTC. The full variable domain, rest sourced from reference TRBV7-3 and TRBJ1-2, is GAGVSQTPSNKVTEKGKYVELRCDPISGHTALYWYRQSLGQGPEFLIYFQGTGAADDSGLPNDRFFAVRPEGSVSTLKIQRTERGDSAVYLCASSLVEDIGYTFGSGTRLTVV.

CDR3 in DNA: TGTGCCAGCAGTGGAGGGACATCCGGCTACACCTTC. It codes for CASSGGTSGYTF. V gene TRBV25-1 combines with J gene TRBJ1-2; TRBD1 might be the D (6 bases). The CDR3 sequence is 12 residues long. Per germline, CDR1 MGHDK and CDR2 SYGVNS. Between the trimmed V and J ends, which lost 4 bases and 8 bases, there was a span of 11 bases.

V gene TRBV2 combines with J gene TRBJ2-3; 8 bases line up with TRBD2. The germline V gene encodes CDR1 SNHLY and CDR2 FYNNEI. The CDR3 length is 14 residues. J gave up 1 base and V 7 bases, and 4 bases lay outside the gene matches. CDR3 region: CASNLREGTDTQYF. The DNA for the CDR3 is TGTGCCAGCAATTTGCGGGAGGGCACAGATACGCAGTATTTT.

V usage is TRBV6-6 and J usage is TRBJ1-2, with D possibly matching TRBD1 (5 bases). Germline V lookup: CDR1 MNHNY, CDR2 SVGAGI (reference sequence). V was trimmed by 3 bases and J by 2 bases, leaving 13 bases between them. This CDR3 has 15 residues. The CDR3 coding sequence is TGTGCCAGCAGTTATTCGACTGAGGGGAACTATGGCTACACCTTC. Translated: CASSYSTEGNYGYTF.

V and J are TRBV6-5 and TRBJ1-1; possibly TRBD1 for D (6 bases). Germline V gene sequence: CDR1 MNHEY, CDR2 SVGAGI. The V end was cut by 2 bases, the J end by 7 bases, with 14 bases between. The CDR3 extends over 14 amino acids. CDR3 amino acids: CASSYTGGGSEAFF. The CDR3 nucleotides read TGTGCCAGCAGTTACACCGGAGGGGGGAGTGAAGCTTTCTTT.

The rearrangement uses TRBV11-2 and TRBJ2-7; D remains ambiguous. Per the germline V gene, CDR1 is SGHAT and CDR2 is FQNNGV. V lost 4 bases to trimming and J lost 0 bases, with 13 bases between them. The CDR3 runs to 15 residues. CDR3 sequence: CASSSNPSLSYEQYF. CDR3 bases: TGTGCCAGCAGCTCGAATCCCAGTCTCTCCTACGAGCAGTACTTC.

V is TRBV28 and J is TRBJ1-2; D is unresolved. This CDR3 has 12 amino acids. CDR1 is MDHEN and CDR2 is SYDVKM in the germline V gene. Trimming cost V 9 bases and J 8 bases, with 16 bases left between them. DNA of the CDR3: TGTGCCAGTTCTCAACATCTCTGGGGCTACACCTTC. It translates to CASSQHLWGYTF.

The rearrangement uses TRBV7-3 and TRBJ2-2; D possibly matches TRBD1 or TRBD2 (5 bases each). V gave up 5 bases and J gave up 7 bases, with 11 bases separating them. The V gene's germline CDR1 is SGHTA and CDR2 FQGTGA. The CDR3 is 13 amino acids. The DNA of the CDR3 is TGTGCCAGCAGCAAAGGGGAGTTCGGGGAGCTGTTTTTT. Its protein product is CASSKGEFGELFF.

The chain couples TRBV10-2 to TRBJ1-5, with D possibly TRBD1 on 6 matching bases. V lost 6 bases and J 2 bases, leaving 11 bases between the germline ends. The CDR3 spans 14 residues. CDR1 and CDR2 (germline): WSHSY, SAAADI. CDR3 coding DNA: TGCGCCAGCAGGCCCCCAGGGGGCAATCAGCCCCAGCATTTT. This sequence encodes CASRPPGGNQPQHF.

This chain joins TRBV19 and TRBJ2-6; TRBD1 matches at 7 bases. The CDR3 has 16 amino acids. V shed 8 bases and J 0 bases; nucleotides not matched to a gene: 7. Per the germline V gene, CDR1 is LNHDA and CDR2 is SQIVND (reference sequence). The CDR3 spells CASGDRVYSGANVLTF. As DNA, the CDR3 is TGTGCCAGTGGCGACAGGGTGTACTCTGGGGCCAACGTCCTGACTTTC. Drawing the rest from reference TRBV19 and TRBJ2-6, the complete variable domain is DGGITQSPKYLFRKEGQNVTLSCEQNLNHDAMYWYRQDPGQGLRLIYYSQIVNDFQKGDIAEGYSVSREKKESFPLTVTSAQKNPTAFYLCASGDRVYSGANVLTFGAGSRLTVL.

The chain joins TRBV7-2 to TRBJ2-7; D is ambiguous. The CDR3 sequence is 14 residues long. The germline V gene has CDR1 SGHTA and CDR2 FQGNSA. The germline V and J ends were trimmed by 4 bases and 0 bases, with 10 bases remaining between them. This CDR3 reads CASSSPPSSYEQYF. The CDR3 nucleotides are TGTGCCAGCAGCTCCCCTCCCAGCTCCTACGAGCAGTACTTC.

The chain has TRBV6-6 and TRBJ2-7; 8 nucleotides align to TRBD1. Germline V lookup: CDR1 MNHNY, CDR2 SVGAGI (reference sequence). This CDR3 is built from 16 residues. Unmatched junction bases numbered 17, after V lost 8 bases and J lost 5 bases. The DNA of the CDR3 is TGTGCCAGCCGGGGACAGGCCCAGGGTGGGGTAGACGAGCAGTACTTC. Translating gives CASRGQAQGGVDEQYF.

The chain is built from TRBV29-1 and TRBJ1-2; tentatively, D is TRBD1 (6 bases). V was cut by 6 bases and J by 7 bases, with 15 bases left in between. CDR1 is SQVTM and CDR2 is ANQGSEA in the germline V gene. This CDR3 contains 12 residues. In DNA, the CDR3 is TGCAGCGTCGGAACAGGGAAAGGTGGCTACACCTTC. Its protein is CSVGTGKGGYTF.

V and J are TRBV28 and TRBJ2-7, with D perhaps matching TRBD1 or TRBD2 (5 bases each). Trimming stripped 5 bases from V and 2 bases from J, with 19 bases between. The CDR3 totals 16 residues. CDR1 is MDHEN and CDR2 is SYDVKM in the germline V gene. The CDR3, as DNA: TGTGCCAGCAGTCCGCCCCGGGGAAGGGGACCCTACGAGCAGTACTTC. It codes for CASSPPRGRGPYEQYF.

Turning to this clone: Because the CDR3 is missing its conserved closing phenylalanine or tryptophan, this is likely a read error. The genes are TRBV10-3 and TRBJ2-7; 14 bases line up with TRBD2. J lost 3 bases, V lost 6 bases, and 4 bases had no gene match. This CDR3 has 15 amino acids. Germline V gene lookup returns CDR1 ENHRY and CDR2 SYGVKD. CDR3: CAIRPGTSGSYEQYL. The CDR3 nucleotides read TGTGCCATCAGACCCGGGACTAGCGGGAGCTACGAGCAGTACCTC.

This rearrangement joins TRBV5-6 to TRBJ2-5; 9 bases fit TRBD1. In germline, CDR1 is SGHDT, CDR2 YYEEEE. J gave up 12 bases and V 2 bases, and 8 bases lay outside the gene matches. CDR3 size: 13 residues. This CDR3 reads CASSFRDRDPEYF. The CDR3 DNA is TGTGCCAGCAGCTTCCGGGACAGGGACCCCGAGTACTTC.

J is TRBJ2-1 and V is TRBV28, with 9 bases matching TRBD2. The germline V gene has CDR1 MDHEN and CDR2 SYDVKM. The CDR3 length is 16 residues. Trimming cost V 8 bases and J 0 bases; bases outside gene matches: 8. The CDR3 DNA reads as TGTGCCAGCCGCCCCCTGGGACTAGCCTCCTACAATGAGCAGTTCTTC. Translated, it gives CASRPLGLASYNEQFF.

The CDR3 is CASSPPVTDTQYF. The DNA for the CDR3 is TGCGCCAGCAGCCCCCCGGTCACAGATACGCAGTATTTT. The chain carries TRBV5-1 and TRBJ2-3; D uncertain. Germline V gene lookup returns CDR1 SGHRS and CDR2 YFSETQ. V gave up 4 bases and J gave up 2 bases, with 8 bases separating them. This CDR3 spans 13 amino acids.

J is TRBJ2-1 and V is TRBV28, with 13 bases identical to TRBD2. The germline V gene has CDR1 MDHEN and CDR2 SYDVKM. The CDR3 totals 16 residues. V trimming: 6 bases; J trimming: 6 bases; junction bases outside the gene matches: 8. DNA for the CDR3: TGTGCCAGCAGACAGACTAGCGGGAGGCCCCTCAATGAGCAGTTCTTC. Amino acids: CASRQTSGRPLNEQFF.

This chain connects TRBV10-3 to TRBJ2-7; D ambiguous. From germline, CDR1 is ENHRY and CDR2 SYGVKD. The V end lost 2 bases, the J end lost 0 bases, and 11 bases lay between the germline ends. This CDR3 has 15 amino acids. Here the CDR3 reads CAISEMASRSYEQYF. CDR3 bases: TGTGCCATCAGTGAGATGGCGTCGCGCTCCTACGAGCAGTACTTC.

The chain joins TRBV2 to TRBJ2-5, with D possibly called TRBD1 or TRBD2 (6 bases each). Germline CDR1 SNHLY, CDR2 FYNNEI. This CDR3 has 15 amino acids. The germline V and J ends were trimmed by 7 bases and 4 bases, with 19 bases remaining between them. This chain's CDR3 is CASMQLAGGGETQYF. DNA of the CDR3: TGTGCCAGCATGCAACTAGCCGGAGGGGGAGAGACCCAGTACTTC.

The DNA of the CDR3 is TGTGCCAGCAGCCACCCCCAACAGGGGGAATATGGCTACACCTTC. Translation gives CASSHPQQGEYGYTF. The chain joins TRBV7-9 to TRBJ1-2, with 8 nucleotides matching TRBD1. The CDR3 is 15 residues long. Trimming at V came to 5 bases and at J to 5 bases, leaving 10 bases not matched to a gene. Germline loops: CDR1 SEHNR, CDR2 FQNEAQ (reference sequence).

The rearrangement joins TRBV30 to TRBJ1-1; 7 bases are shared with TRBD1. Trimming cost V 7 bases and J 0 bases; bases outside gene matches: 5. Germline assignment: CDR1 GTSNPN and CDR2 SVGIG (reference sequence). This CDR3 region has 13 residues. CDR3 sequence reads: CAFQQGMNTEAFF. The CDR3 DNA is TGTGCCTTCCAACAGGGGATGAACACTGAAGCTTTCTTT. Using reference TRBV30 and TRBJ1-1 for the parts outside the CDR3, the full variable domain is SQTIHQWPATLVQPVGSPLSLECTVEGTSNPNLYWYRQAAGRGLQLLFYSVGIGQISSEVPQNLSASRPQDRQFILSSKKLLLSDSGFYLCAFQQGMNTEAFFGQGTRLTVV.

Details on this clone: The sample contains more than one DNA sequence encoding this CDR3. This chain connects TRBV9 to TRBJ2-7; 11 bases map to TRBD2. There are 18 residues in the CDR3. Trimming removed 1 base from V and 3 bases from J; junction bases left unmatched: 12. Germline V gene lookup returns CDR1 SGDLS and CDR2 YYNGEE. CDR3 residues: CASSVPLGLADLFYEQYF. CDR3 in DNA: TGTGCCAGCAGCGTACCGCTGGGACTAGCGGACCTATTCTACGAGCAGTACTTC. The full variable domain, rest sourced from reference TRBV9 and TRBJ2-7, is DSGVTQTPKHLITATGQRVTLRCSPRSGDLSVYWYQQSLDQGLQFLIQYYNGEERAKGNILERFSAQQFPDLHSELNLSSLELGDSALYFCASSVPLGLADLFYEQYFGPGTRLTVT.